This T cell receptor (beta chain) was profiled in a study of cytomegalovirus exposure and HLA in healthy donors. Study findings and constraints: The majority of TCR sequences were rare, yet some public TCRs appeared in many donors.

Germline V gene sequence: CDR1 SGHVS, CDR2 FQNEAQ. The V and J ends lost 4 bases and 5 bases, in that order; junction bases with no gene match: 14. CDR3 length equals 17 residues. The table came from immunoSEQ multiplex PCR; TCRdb's copy has only in-frame clones and leaves some out. Of 150,000 to 200,000 clones listed, 75% to 90% were seen once; the top ten hold about 7%. As to this clone: The antigen is unknown.

This TCR was sampled from a man younger than 30 in good health and CMV-seropositive. Sequencing was carried out using PBMCs. The chain has TRBV7-8 and TRBJ2-7, with TRBD1 identical over 10 bases. Here the CDR3 DNA reads TGTGCCAGCAGCTCTACCGGGACAGGGGATAGCTATCACGAGCAGTACTTC. The encoded protein is CASSSTGTGDSYHEQYF.